This T cell receptor (beta chain) was identified during a study of cytomegalovirus exposure and HLA in healthy donors. PCR primers comprised 60 Vbeta and 13 Jbeta primers. TCRdb's table, derived via immunoSEQ multiplex PCR, lists solely in-frame clones and lacks some. The data hold 120,000 to 150,000 clones, with around 80% observed a single time. With V trimmed by 4 bases and J by 3 bases, 7 bases remained unmatched. The germline gives CDR1 SGHRS, CDR2 YFSETQ. The CDR3 is 18 amino acids. The TCR comes from a woman aged 45-59 years in good health and CMV-seropositive. Sequenced input: PBMCs. The J gene is TRBJ2-1, the V gene TRBV5-1, with TRBD2 identical over 16 bases. The CDR3 sequence is CASSAGLAGGPNYNEQFF. DNA for the CDR3: TGCGCCAGCAGCGCGGGACTAGCGGGGGGGCCAAACTACAATGAGCAGTTCTTC.